The entry that follows covers one T cell receptor (beta chain) sequence. What it binds is unknown. The data are from a study of shared clonotypes between healthy human individuals. Study-wide context: CD8 memory received one plate per donor, CD8 naive two, CD4 memory three and CD4 naive three. The study, taken as a whole, reports: Relative to clonotypes present in all four donors, those not shared had lower generation probabilities.

Samples underwent the assay at deep level. Original analysis: ImmunoSEQ output lacked quality scores and full-length reads, limiting matched filtering. The repertoire was sequenced with immunoSEQ multiplex PCR; TCRdb's copy has only in-frame clones and lacks some. D and trimming come from the DNA, and the V and J calls and clone size come from that table. In the table there are over 800,000 clones, 85% to 95% of which are singletons. The CDR3 length is 15 residues. CDR1 and CDR2 (germline): SGHVS, FNYEAQ. Trimming removed 5 bases at V and 4 bases at J, with 15 bases between. Cells designated naive CD8 were CD45RO-negative and were positively selected for CCR7, with terminally differentiated effector memory CD45RA+ cells excluded.

The chain recombines TRBV7-6 with TRBJ1-3; D uncertain. The sequence derives from a man aged 25-45 years in good health. Sequencing input: naive CD8+ T cells sorted from blood. The CDR3 sequence: CASSRRSGGGNTIYF. The CDR3, as DNA: TGTGCCAGCAGCCGTAGAAGTGGTGGCGGAAACACCATATATTTT.